Shown below are 25 T cell receptor beta chains from a single sample sequenced in a study of T cells after yellow fever vaccination. TCRdb re-derived calls from the 5' RACE reads in MiXCR, one entry per CDR3 protein. The repertoire holds fewer than 650,000 distinct CDR3 sequences, with 21% as singletons. The material sequenced was PBMCs, taken less than 25 days after the first yellow fever vaccination. These receptor sequences come from a man between 18 and 29 years old who received the YFV17D yellow fever vaccine.

This clonotype was picked up a small number of times. The chain has TRBV6-1 and TRBJ2-1; D not resolved. The V and J ends lost 10 bases and 2 bases respectively, with 18 bases between them. The CDR3 spans 15 residues. Germline CDR1 is MNHNS and CDR2 is SASEGT. In nucleotides, the CDR3 is TGTGCCACAAAAGTGGCCGCGAGCACCTACAATGAGCAGTTCTTC. Translated: CATKVAASTYNEQFF.

This clonotype showed up just a few times. The chain recombines TRBV4-3 with TRBJ2-7; a possible D gene is TRBD2 (6 bases). V lost 8 bases to trimming and J lost 6 bases, with 14 bases between them. The CDR3 has 12 residues. CDR1 LGHNA and CDR2 YSLEER come from the germline V gene. CDR3: CASGHRDSEQYV. CDR3 nucleotides: TGCGCCAGCGGGCACCGGGACTCCGAGCAGTACGTC.

In its sample, this clonotype was seen once. The chain employs TRBV12-3 or TRBV12-4 and TRBJ1-6, with 7 bases aligning to TRBD1. Trimming took 7 bases from V and 7 from J; bases not matched to a gene: 10. The length of the CDR3 is 15 residues. The CDR3 DNA reads TGTGCCAGCATCCTCTCGACAGGGAGGAATTCACCCCTCCACTTT. This gives the protein CASILSTGRNSPLHF.

This clonotype was observed a handful of times. V usage is TRBV12-3 or TRBV12-4 and J usage is TRBJ1-2, with TRBD1 matching 10 bases. The V and J ends lost 3 bases and 3 bases, in that order; junction bases with no gene match: 1. The CDR3 spans 14 residues. The CDR3: CASSLGQGYYGYTF. The CDR3 DNA sequence: TGTGCCAGCAGTTTGGGACAGGGGTACTATGGCTACACCTTC.

The chain recombines TRBV4-1 with TRBJ2-3; D not certain. The ends were cut back, 0 bases at V and 5 bases at J, with 6 bases in the middle. The germline CDR1 and CDR2 sequences are MGHRA and YSYEKL. The length of the CDR3 is 13 residues. CDR3 sequence: CASSQDPGDTQYF. In DNA, the CDR3 is TGCGCCAGCAGCCAAGATCCGGGAGATACGCAGTATTTT.

This clonotype showed up just a few times. CDR3 region: CASSLTAGNTGELFF. The CDR3 DNA reads TGTGCCAGCAGCTTAACTGCCGGGAACACCGGGGAGCTGTTTTTT. J is TRBJ2-2 and V is TRBV5-5; D remains ambiguous. Trimming pared 2 bases from V and 1 base from J, leaving 9 bases between. Germline CDR1 reads SGHKS; CDR2 reads YYEKEE (reference sequence). CDR3 length equals 15 residues. Drawing the rest from reference TRBV5-5 and TRBJ2-2, the complete variable domain is DAGVTQSPTHLIKTRGQQVTLRCSPISGHKSVSWYQQVLGQGPQFIFQYYEKEERGRGNFPDRFSARQFPNYSSELNVNALLLGDSALYLCASSLTAGNTGELFFGEGSRLTVL.

In this sample, this clonotype turned up a few times. The J gene is TRBJ2-2, the V gene TRBV7-2, with D possibly TRBD1 on 5 matching bases. The CDR3 is 15 residues long. Between the trimmed V and J ends, which lost 5 bases and 0 bases, there was a span of 10 bases. CDR1 and CDR2 (germline): SGHTA, FQGNSA. This CDR3 is CASSPLRANTGELFF. For the CDR3, the DNA is TGTGCCAGCAGCCCCCTCAGGGCGAACACCGGGGAGCTGTTTTTT.

The table lists this clonotype with a few counts. CDR3 nucleotides: TGTGCCAGCAGCCAAGATGTATGGGAGACTGGGGCCAACGTCCTGACTTTC. This gives the protein CASSQDVWETGANVLTF. The chain is built from TRBV4-2 and TRBJ2-6; maybe TRBD2 (5 bases). Germline CDR1 LGHNA, CDR2 YNFKEQ. The V and J ends lost 0 bases and 2 bases respectively, with 11 bases between them. CDR3 length: 17 amino acids.

This clonotype was counted many times. This chain links TRBV9 with TRBJ2-5, with a tentative D call TRBD1 (5 bases). The germline CDR1 and CDR2 sequences are SGDLS and YYNGEE. The V gene lost 4 bases and the J gene lost 4 bases, with 14 bases spanning the gap. This CDR3 has 14 amino acids. The CDR3 spells CASSPRTRTETQYF. CDR3 sequence (DNA): TGTGCCAGCAGCCCCCGGACACGGACAGAGACCCAGTACTTC.

This clonotype has a handful of counts. This chain uses TRBV6-1 with TRBJ1-3; D perhaps matches TRBD1 (6 bases). Germline V gives CDR1 MNHNS, CDR2 SASEGT. V was cut by 6 bases and J by 1 base, with 16 bases left in between. CDR3 length: 16 residues. DNA of the CDR3: TGTGCCAGCAGCCACGGTCGGGGGGCTTCTGGAAACACCATATATTTT. Amino acids: CASSHGRGASGNTIYF.

This clonotype was seen a few times. The J gene is TRBJ2-3, the V gene TRBV7-9; 8 nucleotides match TRBD1. The CDR3 contains 17 residues. V gave up 3 bases and J gave up 2 bases; unmatched junction bases: 10. CDR1 and CDR2 from the germline V gene are SEHNR and FQNEAQ (reference sequence). The chain's CDR3 is CASSFVTGDGFTDTQYF. CDR3 coding DNA: TGTGCCAGCAGCTTCGTGACAGGGGATGGCTTCACAGATACGCAGTATTTT.

This clonotype has more than one count but fewer than ten. The chain joins TRBV5-1 to TRBJ2-5; 14 nucleotides line up with TRBD2. This CDR3 contains 17 residues. The V segment lost 3 bases and the J segment 1 base; nucleotides outside the gene matches: 5. CDR1 is SGHRS and CDR2 is YFSETQ in the germline V gene. CDR3 in DNA: TGCGCCAGCAGCTCGGGGGGACTAGCGGGGGTCCAAGAGACCCAGTACTTC. Protein: CASSSGGLAGVQETQYF. The variable domain in full, completed from reference TRBV5-1 and TRBJ2-5, reads KAGVTQTPRYLIKTRGQQVTLSCSPISGHRSVSWYQQTPGQGLQFLFEYFSETQRNKGNFPGRFSGRQFSNSRSEMNVSTLELGDSALYLCASSSGGLAGVQETQYFGPGTRLLVL.

This chain links TRBV20-1 with TRBJ1-2; a weak D match, TRBD1 (5 bases). Germline V gene lookup returns CDR1 DFQATT and CDR2 SNEGSKA (reference sequence). The CDR3 loop spans 13 amino acids. Trimming stripped 6 bases from V and 1 base from J, with 12 bases between. Here the CDR3 DNA reads TGCAGTGCAGAGGAGGGGAATAACTATGGCTACACCTTC. As protein: CSAEEGNNYGYTF.

The sample holds a few counts of this clonotype. The chain has TRBV29-1 and TRBJ2-3, with TRBD1 matching over 9 bases. Germline-derived CDR1 and CDR2 are SQVTM and ANQGSEA. This CDR3 spans 15 amino acids. J was trimmed by 2 bases and V by 5 bases; bases with no gene match: 8. The chain's CDR3 is CSVPVTGGTTDTQYF. CDR3 sequence (DNA): TGCAGCGTTCCGGTGACAGGGGGGACCACAGATACGCAGTATTTT.

There are a few counts of this clonotype. V usage is TRBV4-1 and J usage is TRBJ1-5, with 8 positions matching TRBD1. The CDR3 totals 15 residues. J gave up 2 bases and V 3 bases, and 3 bases lay outside the gene matches. Germline-derived CDR1 and CDR2 are MGHRA and YSYEKL. The CDR3 loop is CASSHPGQGNQPQHF. The CDR3 DNA is TGCGCCAGCAGCCATCCGGGACAGGGCAATCAGCCCCAGCATTTT.

A few counts support this clonotype. V usage is TRBV4-3 and J usage is TRBJ1-3; weak D call: TRBD1 (5 bases). The germline gives CDR1 LGHNA, CDR2 YSLEER. The CDR3 extends over 16 amino acids. With 0 bases removed from V and 2 bases from J, the gap between germline ends came to 11 bases. This CDR3 is CASSQEAAGPGNTIYF. CDR3 coding DNA: TGCGCCAGCAGCCAAGAGGCGGCAGGGCCTGGAAACACCATATATTTT.

The chain links TRBV5-1 to TRBJ2-5; maybe TRBD2 (7 bases). The CDR3 is 18 amino acids. Germline V lookup: CDR1 SGHRS, CDR2 YFSETQ. The V end lost 0 bases, the J end lost 0 bases, and 18 bases lay between the germline ends. The DNA of the CDR3 is TGCGCCAGCAGCTTGGCCGTCGTAGGGGGAGGGAACCAAGAGACCCAGTACTTC. The encoded protein is CASSLAVVGGGNQETQYF. Variable domain in full (rest from reference TRBV5-1 and TRBJ2-5): KAGVTQTPRYLIKTRGQQVTLSCSPISGHRSVSWYQQTPGQGLQFLFEYFSETQRNKGNFPGRFSGRQFSNSRSEMNVSTLELGDSALYLCASSLAVVGGGNQETQYFGPGTRLLVL.

The V gene is TRBV5-1, the J gene TRBJ1-2; TRBD1 aligns across 8 bases. The trim removed 0 bases at V and 3 bases at J, leaving 4 bases unmatched. The CDR3 length is 15 residues. The germline gives CDR1 SGHRS, CDR2 YFSETQ. The CDR3 spells CASSLDGTGDYGYTF. CDR3 sequence (DNA): TGCGCCAGCAGCTTGGACGGGACAGGCGACTATGGCTACACCTTC.

The chain uses TRBV20-1 and TRBJ1-1, with D perhaps matching TRBD1 (6 bases). Germline V lookup: CDR1 DFQATT, CDR2 SNEGSKA (reference sequence). Trimming left V 6 bases short and J 1 base short, with 15 bases between. The CDR3 covers 14 residues. In DNA form, the CDR3 reads TGCAGTGCCAAACCAGGGGCCTCGAACACTGAAGCTTTCTTT. Translating it yields CSAKPGASNTEAFF.

The chain has TRBV5-1 and TRBJ2-3; D ambiguous. Trimming took off 0 bases at V and 0 bases at J, with 8 bases between the two ends. The CDR3 has 15 residues. Germline values: CDR1 SGHRS, CDR2 YFSETQ. The CDR3 DNA follows: TGCGCCAGCAGCTTGGACGGCCCCAGCACAGATACGCAGTATTTT. Translated, it gives CASSLDGPSTDTQYF.

This chain links TRBV20-1 with TRBJ1-6; 8 nucleotides line up with TRBD1. The CDR3 totals 13 residues. Germline trimming cut 3 bases from V and 8 bases from J; bases unmatched to any gene: 3. Germline lookup yields CDR1 DFQATT and CDR2 SNEGSKA (reference sequence). CDR3 nucleotides: TGCAGTGCTAGGGACAGGGTAGATTCACCCCTCCACTTT. It codes for CSARDRVDSPLHF.

The chain is built from TRBV19 and TRBJ2-2; tentative D call: TRBD1 (5 bases). Per the germline V gene, CDR1 is LNHDA and CDR2 is SQIVND (reference sequence). V dropped 2 bases and J dropped 4 bases, with 8 bases sitting between them. There are 14 residues in the CDR3. The CDR3 bases are TGTGCCAGTAGTATACGACAGATCACCGGGGAGCTGTTTTTT. This codes for CASSIRQITGELFF.

The chain couples TRBV7-6 to TRBJ2-5, with 11 nucleotides matching TRBD1. This CDR3 spans 15 amino acids. Trimming took 1 base from V and 4 from J; bases not matched to a gene: 2. Germline V gene lookup returns CDR1 SGHVS and CDR2 FNYEAQ. CDR3 protein: CASSLGTGGPETQYF. CDR3 DNA sequence: TGTGCCAGCAGCTTAGGGACAGGGGGCCCAGAGACCCAGTACTTC. The full variable domain, completed using reference TRBV7-6 and TRBJ2-5, is GAGVSQSPRYKVTKRGQDVALRCDPISGHVSLYWYRQALGQGPEFLTYFNYEAQQDKSGLPNDRFSAERPEGSISTLTIQRTEQRDSAMYRCASSLGTGGPETQYFGPGTRLLVL.

The V and J genes are TRBV5-1 and TRBJ1-1; D perhaps matches TRBD1 (5 bases). This CDR3 has 15 amino acids. CDR1 SGHRS and CDR2 YFSETQ come from the germline V gene. The V gene lost 2 bases and the J gene lost 1 base, with 12 bases spanning the gap. CDR3 protein: CASSFTGPQNTEAFF. The CDR3 DNA follows: TGCGCCAGCAGCTTTACAGGACCCCAGAACACTGAAGCTTTCTTT. The full variable domain, completed using reference TRBV5-1 and TRBJ1-1, is KAGVTQTPRYLIKTRGQQVTLSCSPISGHRSVSWYQQTPGQGLQFLFEYFSETQRNKGNFPGRFSGRQFSNSRSEMNVSTLELGDSALYLCASSFTGPQNTEAFFGQGTRLTVV.

The chain couples TRBV7-9 to TRBJ1-1; D is uncertain. This CDR3 is 12 amino acids long. The germline gives CDR1 SEHNR, CDR2 FQNEAQ (reference sequence). Trimming took 1 base from V and 8 from J, leaving 8 bases between them. The DNA of the CDR3 is TGTGCCAGCAGCTTAGATTTGTACGAAGCTTTCTTT. Its protein product is CASSLDLYEAFF.